This T cell receptor (beta chain) was identified in a study of T cells after yellow fever vaccination. V gave up 0 bases and J gave up 3 bases, with 12 bases separating them. The CDR3 extends over 16 amino acids. This clonotype was recorded many times. Each CDR3 protein is one row after TCRdb ran MiXCR on the 5' RACE reads. The sample gives 30,000 or so distinct CDR3 sequences, around 4.3% of which show up once; 46% is in the top ten. The rearrangement links TRBV23-1 to TRBJ1-5, with D hard to call. TRBV23-1 qualifies as an ORF whose function is uncertain. This TCR derives from a man between 25 and 39 years old who received the YFV17D yellow fever vaccine. The sample consisted of CD8+ T cells sorted from PBMCs, taken 5 days after the yellow fever booster vaccination. The CDR3 region has the DNA TGCGCCAGCAGTCAATCGATCCAGATCTTCAATCAGCCCCAGCATTTT. Translated: CASSQSIQIFNQPQHF.